These 30 T cell receptor beta chains were sequenced from one sample in a study of brain T cells in children with intractable seizures. The protocol was immunoSEQ multiplex PCR, while the TCRdb copy is restricted to in-frame clones and leaves out a portion. The sample lists around 41,000 clones, about nine tenths occurring once. The sequencing here drew on peripheral blood, taken at surgery. The source of these receptors is a girl aged 2 to 10 with tuberous sclerosis and intractable seizures.

This chain uses TRBV4-1 with TRBJ2-5, with D possibly being TRBD2 (5 bases). V gave up 4 bases and J gave up 5 bases, with 14 bases separating them. Per the germline V gene, CDR1 is MGHRA and CDR2 is YSYEKL. The CDR3 length is 14 residues. The CDR3 spells CASSLLGVEETQYF. DNA for the CDR3: TGCGCCAGCAGCCTTCTCGGGGTGGAGGAGACCCAGTACTTC.

The chain joins TRBV4-1 to TRBJ1-1, with D unclear. Germline V gene lookup returns CDR1 MGHRA and CDR2 YSYEKL. Trimming removed 0 bases at V and 3 bases at J, with 11 bases between. This CDR3 region has 15 residues. The CDR3 loop reads CASSQEEGYYTEAFF. CDR3 bases: TGCGCCAGCAGCCAAGAGGAGGGCTACTACACTGAAGCTTTCTTT.

This sequence joins TRBV7-8 and TRBJ2-1, with TRBD2 matching 15 bases. Germline CDR1 reads SGHVS; CDR2 reads FQNEAQ. The CDR3 totals 21 residues. With 10 bases clipped from V and 0 bases from J, the junction kept 19 bases outside the gene matches. The CDR3 protein is CATQSGPSGTSGGSSYNEQFF. The CDR3 coding sequence is TGTGCCACTCAATCAGGTCCGTCCGGGACTAGCGGGGGGAGCTCCTACAATGAGCAGTTCTTC. The full variable domain, its missing parts supplied by reference TRBV7-8 and TRBJ2-1, is GAGVSQSPRYKVAKRGQDVALRCDPISGHVSLFWYQQALGQGPEFLTYFQNEAQLDKSGLPSDRFFAERPEGSVSTLKIQRTQQEDSAVYLCATQSGPSGTSGGSSYNEQFFGPGTRLTVL.

This clone was detected a few times. This rearrangement joins TRBV15 to TRBJ1-2; D unresolved. The CDR3 is made up of 13 amino acids. CDR1 is LNHNV and CDR2 is YYDKDF in the germline V gene (reference sequence). V lost 0 bases and J 8 bases, leaving 10 bases between the germline ends. In nucleotides, the CDR3 is TGTGCCACCAGCAGAGATGGTCAATGGGGCTACACCTTC. This sequence encodes CATSRDGQWGYTF.

This chain uses TRBV7-9 with TRBJ2-1, with 11 bases aligning to TRBD2. V lost 2 bases, J lost 7 bases, and 7 bases stayed unmatched. There are 16 residues in the CDR3. Germline CDR1 SEHNR, CDR2 FQNEAQ (reference sequence). The DNA for the CDR3 is TGTGCCAGCAGCTTATGGGCTAGCGGGGGGCGAAATGAGCAGTTCTTC. This gives the protein CASSLWASGGRNEQFF.

The chain couples TRBV10-3 to TRBJ1-2; D uncertain. Per the germline V gene, CDR1 is ENHRY and CDR2 is SYGVKD. This CDR3 comprises 11 residues. V dropped 6 bases and J dropped 2 bases, with 4 bases sitting between them. CDR3 coding DNA: TGTGCCATCAGACAAAACTATGGCTACACCTTC. Its protein product is CAIRQNYGYTF.

The chain links TRBV9 to TRBJ1-2; a weak D match, TRBD1 (5 bases). This CDR3 has 15 residues. With 0 bases removed from V and 8 bases from J, the gap between germline ends came to 17 bases. Germline values: CDR1 SGDLS, CDR2 YYNGEE. Written as DNA, the CDR3 is TGTGCCAGCAGCGTAGATCCAGGGTCTAACGGGGGCTACACCTTC. Its protein is CASSVDPGSNGGYTF.

This clone was seen more than once but under ten times. The chain joins TRBV5-8 to TRBJ1-2, with TRBD1 matching over 7 bases. The CDR3 covers 13 residues. The V gene's germline CDR1 is SGHTS and CDR2 YDEGEE. The ends lost 4 bases at V and 3 bases at J; junction bases unmatched: 3. Here the CDR3 DNA reads TGTGCCAGCAGCCCCGACAGGGACTATGGCTACACCTTC. Amino acids: CASSPDRDYGYTF.

The chain uses TRBV18 and TRBJ2-5; 9 bases line up with TRBD2. This CDR3 spans 16 amino acids. V was pared by 1 base and J by 1 base, with 4 bases of the junction left unmatched. Germline CDR1 reads KGHSH; CDR2 reads LQKENI. CDR3 sequence reads: CASSPRSGGPQETQYF. CDR3 coding DNA: TGTGCCAGCTCACCACGGAGCGGGGGGCCCCAAGAGACCCAGTACTTC.

The chain carries TRBV4-2 and TRBJ1-5, with TRBD1 as a possible D gene (5 bases). There are 16 residues in the CDR3. Per germline, CDR1 LGHNA and CDR2 YNFKEQ. V lost 0 bases, J lost 7 bases, and 16 bases lay in between. CDR3 in DNA: TGTGCCAGCAGCCAAGATGACAGCCGAGGGGTCCAGCCCCAGCATTTT. Protein product: CASSQDDSRGVQPQHF.

V and J are TRBV3-1 (or the pseudogene TRBV3-2) and TRBJ1-3; D remains unclear. V was cut by 5 bases and J by 5 bases, with 22 bases left in between. The CDR3 consists of 17 residues. Per germline, CDR1 LGHDT and CDR2 YNNKEL (reference sequence). The CDR3 bases are TGTGCCAGCAGCTCAATTCTCCCATTACACTCACGAAACACCATATATTTT. Translated: CASSSILPLHSRNTIYF.

The rearrangement uses TRBV29-1 and TRBJ2-4, with D unresolved. The CDR3 loop spans 16 amino acids. Germline V gives CDR1 SQVTM, CDR2 ANQGSEA. V lost 3 bases and J 0 bases, leaving 15 bases between the germline ends. In DNA, the CDR3 is TGCAGCGTTGACCGCCTGGTGGCCGAAGCCAAAAACATTCAGTACTTC. It yields the protein CSVDRLVAEAKNIQYF.

The gene calls are TRBV5-1 and TRBJ2-1, with TRBD1 as a possible D gene (6 bases). This CDR3 spans 17 amino acids. Deletions cut 2 bases from V and 0 bases from J, with 15 bases between. Germline loops: CDR1 SGHRS, CDR2 YFSETQ. CDR3 nucleotides: TGCGCCAGCAGCTTATACAGGGAACTTAGCTCCTACAATGAGCAGTTCTTC. It specifies CASSLYRELSSYNEQFF.

This clone was seen a handful of times. The chain combines TRBV6-5 with TRBJ2-2; 7 positions match TRBD2. There are 15 residues in the CDR3. Losses at the gene ends were 2 bases for V and 4 bases for J; bases not matched to a gene: 4. Germline values: CDR1 MNHEY, CDR2 SVGAGI. The CDR3 DNA sequence: TGTGCCAGCAGTTACACTAGCGAGGGCACCGGGGAGCTGTTTTTT. Translation gives CASSYTSEGTGELFF.

The chain combines TRBV14 with TRBJ2-7, with a tentative D call TRBD1 (6 bases). Trimming took off 1 base at V and 2 bases at J, with 9 bases between the two ends. The CDR3 totals 14 residues. Germline CDR1 SGHDN, CDR2 FVKESK. Here the CDR3 DNA reads TGTGCCAGCAGCCAAGGGGACACTGCCTACGAGCAGTACGTC. Residues: CASSQGDTAYEQYV.

This clone was found once. J is TRBJ2-1 and V is TRBV29-1; TRBD2 matches at 8 bases. The junction had 4 bases not matched to a gene; V was cut back by 1 base and J by 8 bases. Per the germline V gene, CDR1 is SQVTM and CDR2 is ANQGSEA. This CDR3 has 13 amino acids. The CDR3 sequence is CSVEAGGPYEQFF. The CDR3 nucleotides read TGCAGCGTTGAAGCGGGGGGGCCTTATGAGCAGTTCTTC.

The V gene is TRBV7-2, the J gene TRBJ2-2; D is unresolved. Trimming stripped 4 bases from V and 5 bases from J, with 11 bases between. The CDR3 spans 14 residues. Germline V lookup: CDR1 SGHTA, CDR2 FQGNSA. CDR3 region: CASSSPRGTGELFF. The CDR3 coding sequence is TGTGCCAGCAGCTCTCCCCGCGGAACCGGGGAGCTGTTTTTT.

The chain recombines TRBV20-1 with TRBJ2-3; 10 bases fit TRBD2. The CDR3 length is 14 residues. Looked up from germline, CDR1 is DFQATT and CDR2 is SNEGSKA (reference sequence). J lost 1 base, V lost 3 bases, and 1 base had no gene match. This CDR3 is CSASTSGGTDTQYF. The CDR3, as DNA: TGCAGTGCTAGTACTAGCGGGGGCACAGATACGCAGTATTTT.

The chain carries TRBV7-2 and TRBJ1-1, with TRBD1 matching 11 bases. The V gene end was trimmed by 2 bases and the J gene end by 5 bases; junction bases not matched to a gene: 1. Germline CDR1 is SGHTA and CDR2 is FQGNSA. The CDR3 contains 14 residues. CDR3 sequence: CASSLRDRGTEAFF. In DNA form, the CDR3 reads TGTGCCAGCAGCTTAAGGGACAGGGGGACTGAAGCTTTCTTT. Variable domain in full (rest from reference TRBV7-2 and TRBJ1-1): GAGVSQSPSNKVTEKGKDVELRCDPISGHTALYWYRQSLGQGLEFLIYFQGNSAPDKSGLPSDRFSAERTGGSVSTLTIQRTQQEDSAVYLCASSLRDRGTEAFFGQGTRLTVV.

This rearrangement joins TRBV7-9 to TRBJ2-3, with TRBD2 matching over 8 bases. Germline trimming cut 2 bases from V and 4 bases from J; bases unmatched to any gene: 8. The CDR3 consists of 16 residues. In germline, CDR1 is SEHNR, CDR2 FQNEAQ (reference sequence). DNA of the CDR3: TGTGCCAGCAGCTTACGTTCTAGCGGGTCTTCAGATACGCAGTATTTT. Translating gives CASSLRSSGSSDTQYF.

V is TRBV6-5 and J is TRBJ1-1; TRBD1 is a possible D gene (5 bases). With 2 bases removed from V and 4 bases from J, the gap between germline ends came to 11 bases. Germline lookup yields CDR1 MNHEY and CDR2 SVGAGI. The CDR3 sequence is 14 residues long. CDR3 sequence (DNA): TGTGCCAGCAGTTACAGGGGCGCGGGCACTGAAGCTTTCTTT. It codes for CASSYRGAGTEAFF.

V gene TRBV19 combines with J gene TRBJ1-2; D call uncertain. Germline-derived CDR1 and CDR2 are LNHDA and SQIVND (reference sequence). With 8 bases removed from V and 2 bases from J, the gap between germline ends came to 6 bases. CDR3 length equals 11 residues. CDR3 coding DNA: TGTGCCAGTTTGGACAACTATGGCTACACCTTC. It is translated as CASLDNYGYTF.

V usage is TRBV12-3 or TRBV12-4 and J usage is TRBJ1-5; possibly TRBD1 for D (5 bases). There are 12 residues in the CDR3. Trimming shortened V by 6 bases and J by 8 bases, and 11 bases separated the two germline ends. The CDR3 nucleotides read TGTGCCAGCAGCGATACCAGGGAGCCCCAGCATTTT. This encodes CASSDTREPQHF.

The CDR3 DNA is TGTGCCACGTCCCCGGGACTACTTTACACCGGGGAGCTGTTTTTT. Encoded protein: CATSPGLLYTGELFF. The rearrangement joins TRBV19 to TRBJ2-2, with 7 bases identical to TRBD2. The ends lost 10 bases at V and 3 bases at J; junction bases unmatched: 11. The CDR3 sequence is 15 residues long. Germline CDR1 is LNHDA and CDR2 is SQIVND (reference sequence).

The chain joins TRBV12-3 or TRBV12-4 to TRBJ2-2; D not certain. Trimming removed 4 bases from V and 8 bases from J, with 8 bases in between. The CDR3 totals 12 residues. CDR3 coding DNA: TGTGCCAGCAGTTCCTGGGGTGGGGAGCTGTTTTTT. Translated: CASSSWGGELFF.

CDR3 amino acids: CASSESGLVGDTQYF. CDR3 nucleotides: TGTGCCAGCAGTGAATCGGGACTAGTGGGAGATACGCAGTATTTT. This sequence joins TRBV2 and TRBJ2-3, with 8 nucleotides matching TRBD2. This CDR3 region has 15 residues. From germline, CDR1 is SNHLY and CDR2 FYNNEI. After removal of 2 bases from V and 5 bases from J, the junction contained 6 bases not matched to a gene.

CDR3 nucleotide sequence: TGCGCCAGCAGCTTGGTTAGCGGGGGCCTCACCGGGGAGCTGTTTTTT. It codes for CASSLVSGGLTGELFF. The gene calls are TRBV5-1 and TRBJ2-2; the match to TRBD2 covers 9 bases. Germline V CDR1 and CDR2: SGHRS, YFSETQ. After removal of 0 bases from V and 4 bases from J, the junction contained 4 bases not matched to a gene. This CDR3 is built from 16 residues.

This clone was seen just once. V gene TRBV20-1 combines with J gene TRBJ2-2; D remains ambiguous. Germline values: CDR1 DFQATT, CDR2 SNEGSKA (reference sequence). This CDR3 is built from 12 residues. The V end was cut by 3 bases, the J end by 13 bases, with 15 bases between. CDR3 sequence (DNA): TGCAGTGCTAGTATGCGTCAAATGGGGCTGTTTTTT. Encoded protein: CSASMRQMGLFF.

The chain carries TRBV2 and TRBJ2-7; TRBD1 might be the D (5 bases). Germline loops: CDR1 SNHLY, CDR2 FYNNEI. This CDR3 comprises 12 residues. V was trimmed by 3 bases and J by 2 bases, leaving 5 bases between them. CDR3 sequence: CASSDRAYEQYF. DNA for the CDR3: TGTGCCAGCAGTGACAGGGCCTACGAGCAGTACTTC.

The chain has TRBV19 and TRBJ1-1; unclear D gene. Trimming shortened V by 6 bases and J by 4 bases, and 12 bases separated the two germline ends. Per germline, CDR1 LNHDA and CDR2 SQIVND (reference sequence). The CDR3 is 13 residues long. The CDR3 DNA reads TGTGCCAGTAGAATCTACACGCGCACTGAAGCTTTCTTT. This codes for CASRIYTRTEAFF. The full variable domain, in which reference TRBV19 and TRBJ1-1 provide the parts outside the CDR3, is DGGITQSPKYLFRKEGQNVTLSCEQNLNHDAMYWYRQDPGQGLRLIYYSQIVNDFQKGDIAEGYSVSREKKESFPLTVTSAQKNPTAFYLCASRIYTRTEAFFGQGTRLTVV.